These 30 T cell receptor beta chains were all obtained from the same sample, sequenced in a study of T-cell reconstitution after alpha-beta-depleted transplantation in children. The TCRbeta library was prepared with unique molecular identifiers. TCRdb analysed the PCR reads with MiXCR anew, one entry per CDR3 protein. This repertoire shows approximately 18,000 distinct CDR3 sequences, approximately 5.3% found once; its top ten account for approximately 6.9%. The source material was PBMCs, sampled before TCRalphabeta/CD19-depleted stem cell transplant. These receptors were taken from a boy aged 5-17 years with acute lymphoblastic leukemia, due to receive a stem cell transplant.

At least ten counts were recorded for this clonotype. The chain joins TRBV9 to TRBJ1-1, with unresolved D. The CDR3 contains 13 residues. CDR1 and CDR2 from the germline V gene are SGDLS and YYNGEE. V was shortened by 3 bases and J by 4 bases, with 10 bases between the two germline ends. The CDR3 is CASSALGGTEAFF. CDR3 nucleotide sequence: TGTGCCAGCAGCGCCCTCGGTGGCACTGAAGCTTTCTTT.

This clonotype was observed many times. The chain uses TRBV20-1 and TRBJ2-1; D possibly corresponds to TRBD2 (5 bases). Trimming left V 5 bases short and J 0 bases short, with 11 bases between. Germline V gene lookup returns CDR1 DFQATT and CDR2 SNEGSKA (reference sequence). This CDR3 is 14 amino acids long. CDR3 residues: CSAEQRSSYNEQFF. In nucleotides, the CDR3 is TGCAGTGCTGAACAGCGGAGCTCCTACAATGAGCAGTTCTTC.

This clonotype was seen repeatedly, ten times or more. The DNA of the CDR3 is TGCAGCGTGTGGATTAGCTCCTACAATGAGCAGTTCTTC. It yields the protein CSVWISSYNEQFF. The chain combines TRBV29-1 with TRBJ2-1; D is ambiguous. This CDR3 has 13 residues. The germline V gene encodes CDR1 SQVTM and CDR2 ANQGSEA. Trimming took 6 bases from V and 0 from J, leaving 9 bases between them.

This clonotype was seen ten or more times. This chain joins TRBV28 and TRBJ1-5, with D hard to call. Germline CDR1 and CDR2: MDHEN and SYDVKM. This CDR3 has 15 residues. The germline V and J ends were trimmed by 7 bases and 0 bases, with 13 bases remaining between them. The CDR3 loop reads CASTVRVNSNQPQHF. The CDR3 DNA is TGTGCCAGCACCGTGAGGGTGAATAGCAATCAGCCCCAGCATTTT.

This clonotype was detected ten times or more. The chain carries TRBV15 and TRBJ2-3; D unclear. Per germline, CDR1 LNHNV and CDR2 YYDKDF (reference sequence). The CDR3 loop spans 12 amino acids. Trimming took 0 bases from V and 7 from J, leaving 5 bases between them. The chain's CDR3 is CATSRDEHTQYF. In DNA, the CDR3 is TGTGCCACCAGCAGAGATGAACATACGCAGTATTTT.

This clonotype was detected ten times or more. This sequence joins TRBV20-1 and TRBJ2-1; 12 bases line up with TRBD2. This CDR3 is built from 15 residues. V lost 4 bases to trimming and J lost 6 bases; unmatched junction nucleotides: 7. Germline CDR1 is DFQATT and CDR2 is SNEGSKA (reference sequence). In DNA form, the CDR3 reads TGCAGTGCTAATCTAGCGGGGGGGCCTATCAATGAGCAGTTCTTC. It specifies CSANLAGGPINEQFF.

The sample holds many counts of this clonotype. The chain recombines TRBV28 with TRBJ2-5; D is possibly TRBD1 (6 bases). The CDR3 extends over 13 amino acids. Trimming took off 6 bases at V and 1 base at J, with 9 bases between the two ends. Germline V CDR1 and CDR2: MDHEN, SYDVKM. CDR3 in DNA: TGTGCCAGCAGCCCAGGGGTCCAAGAGACCCAGTACTTC. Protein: CASSPGVQETQYF.

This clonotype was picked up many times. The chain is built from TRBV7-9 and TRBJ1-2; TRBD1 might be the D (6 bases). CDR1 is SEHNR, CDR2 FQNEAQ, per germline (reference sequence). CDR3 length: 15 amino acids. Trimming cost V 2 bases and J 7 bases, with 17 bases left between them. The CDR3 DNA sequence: TGTGCCAGCAGCTTAACGGGTCAGGGGAGCACTGGCTACACCTTC. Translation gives CASSLTGQGSTGYTF.

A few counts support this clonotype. CDR3 sequence reads: CASSLGTGGSEQYF. CDR3 DNA sequence: TGTGCCAGCAGCTTGGGGACAGGGGGGTCCGAGCAGTACTTC. The J gene is TRBJ2-7, the V gene TRBV5-4; 10 bases agree with TRBD1. CDR1 and CDR2 from the germline V gene are SGHNT and YYREEE (reference sequence). V gave up 0 bases and J gave up 6 bases; unmatched junction bases: 3. The CDR3 covers 14 residues.

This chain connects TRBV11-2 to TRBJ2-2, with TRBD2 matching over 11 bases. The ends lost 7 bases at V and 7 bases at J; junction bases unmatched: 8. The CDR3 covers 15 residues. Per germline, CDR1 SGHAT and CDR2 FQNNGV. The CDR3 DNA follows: TGTGCCAGCACCACTAGCGGGGGCTTTAGCGGGGAGCTGTTTTTT. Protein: CASTTSGGFSGELFF.

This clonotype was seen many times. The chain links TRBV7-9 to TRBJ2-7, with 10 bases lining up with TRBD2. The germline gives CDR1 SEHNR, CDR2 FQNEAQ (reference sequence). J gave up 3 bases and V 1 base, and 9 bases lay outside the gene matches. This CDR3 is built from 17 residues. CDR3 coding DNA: TGTGCCAGCAGCTTAGGGGGTGGGCCTAGCGGGAGCTACGAGCAGTACTTC. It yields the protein CASSLGGGPSGSYEQYF.

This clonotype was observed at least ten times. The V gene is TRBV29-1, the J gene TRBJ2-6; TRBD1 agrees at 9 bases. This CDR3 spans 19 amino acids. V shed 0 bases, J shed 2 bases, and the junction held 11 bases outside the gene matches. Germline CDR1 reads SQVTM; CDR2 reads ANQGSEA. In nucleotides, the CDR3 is TGCAGCGTTGAAGATATCGATGACAGGGGGTCGGCTGGGGCCAACGTCCTGACTTTC. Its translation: CSVEDIDDRGSAGANVLTF.

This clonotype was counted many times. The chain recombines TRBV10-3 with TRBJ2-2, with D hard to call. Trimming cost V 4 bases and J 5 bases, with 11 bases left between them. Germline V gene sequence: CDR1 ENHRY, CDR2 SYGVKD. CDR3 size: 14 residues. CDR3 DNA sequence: TGTGCCATCAGTGTAACGGGTTTTACCGGGGAGCTGTTTTTT. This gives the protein CAISVTGFTGELFF.

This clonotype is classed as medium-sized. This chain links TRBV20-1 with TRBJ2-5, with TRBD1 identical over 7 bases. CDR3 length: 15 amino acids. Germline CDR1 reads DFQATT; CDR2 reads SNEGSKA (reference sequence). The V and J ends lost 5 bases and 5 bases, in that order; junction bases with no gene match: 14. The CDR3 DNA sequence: TGCAGTGCTGGCACTTGGGACAGAAAGTTGGAGACCCAGTACTTC. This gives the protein CSAGTWDRKLETQYF.

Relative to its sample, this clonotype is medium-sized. CDR3 amino acids: CASSFGDRGFYEQYF. CDR3 nucleotide sequence: TGTGCCAGCAGTTTCGGGGACAGGGGTTTCTACGAGCAGTACTTC. V gene TRBV27 combines with J gene TRBJ2-7; 10 bases match TRBD1. Germline CDR1 reads MNHEY; CDR2 reads SMNVEV (reference sequence). The CDR3 has 15 residues. V lost 3 bases, J lost 3 bases, and 5 bases stayed unmatched.

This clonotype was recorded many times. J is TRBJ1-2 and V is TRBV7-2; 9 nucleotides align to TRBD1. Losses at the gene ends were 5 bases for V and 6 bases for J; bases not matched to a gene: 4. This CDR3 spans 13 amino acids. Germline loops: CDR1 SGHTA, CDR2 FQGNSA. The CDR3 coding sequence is TGTGCCAGCAGCCCGGACAGGGGAGATGGCTACACCTTC. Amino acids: CASSPDRGDGYTF. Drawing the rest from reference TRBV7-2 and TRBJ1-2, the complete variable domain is GAGVSQSPSNKVTEKGKDVELRCDPISGHTALYWYRQSLGQGLEFLIYFQGNSAPDKSGLPSDRFSAERTGGSVSTLTIQRTQQEDSAVYLCASSPDRGDGYTFGSGTRLTVV.

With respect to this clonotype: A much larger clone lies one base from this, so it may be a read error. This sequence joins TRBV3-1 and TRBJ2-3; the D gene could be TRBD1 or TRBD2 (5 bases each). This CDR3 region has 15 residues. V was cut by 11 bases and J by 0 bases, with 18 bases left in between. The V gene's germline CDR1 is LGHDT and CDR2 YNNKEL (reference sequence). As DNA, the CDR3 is TGTGCCTGCTGCCAGGTCGGGGCTAGCACAGATACGCAGTATTTT. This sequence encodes CACCQVGASTDTQYF.

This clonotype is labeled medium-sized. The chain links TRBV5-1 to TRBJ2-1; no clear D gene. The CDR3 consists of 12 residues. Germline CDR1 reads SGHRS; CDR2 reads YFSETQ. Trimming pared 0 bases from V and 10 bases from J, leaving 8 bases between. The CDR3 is CASSLVSGEQFF. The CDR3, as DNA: TGCGCCAGCAGCTTGGTTTCTGGGGAGCAGTTCTTC.

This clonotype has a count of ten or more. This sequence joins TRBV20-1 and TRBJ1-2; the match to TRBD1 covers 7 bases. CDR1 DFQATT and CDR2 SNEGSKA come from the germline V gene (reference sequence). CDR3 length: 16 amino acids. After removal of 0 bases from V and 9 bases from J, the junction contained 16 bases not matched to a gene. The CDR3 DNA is TGCAGTGCTAGAGATAAGGGGGCCCCCGGAAAAGGGAGCTACACCTTC. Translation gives CSARDKGAPGKGSYTF.

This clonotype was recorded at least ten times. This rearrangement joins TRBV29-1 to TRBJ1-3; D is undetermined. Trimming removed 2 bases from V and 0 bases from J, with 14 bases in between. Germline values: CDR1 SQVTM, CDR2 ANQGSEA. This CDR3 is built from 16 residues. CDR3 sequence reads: CSVESAYQNSGNTIYF. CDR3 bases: TGCAGCGTTGAAAGTGCCTACCAAAACTCTGGAAACACCATATATTTT.

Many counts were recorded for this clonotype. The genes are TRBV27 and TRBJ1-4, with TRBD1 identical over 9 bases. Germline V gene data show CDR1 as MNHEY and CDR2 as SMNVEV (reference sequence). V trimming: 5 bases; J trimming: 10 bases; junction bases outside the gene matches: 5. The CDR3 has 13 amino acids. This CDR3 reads CASSTQGAGKLFF. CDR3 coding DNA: TGTGCCAGCAGTACACAGGGGGCCGGAAAACTGTTTTTT.

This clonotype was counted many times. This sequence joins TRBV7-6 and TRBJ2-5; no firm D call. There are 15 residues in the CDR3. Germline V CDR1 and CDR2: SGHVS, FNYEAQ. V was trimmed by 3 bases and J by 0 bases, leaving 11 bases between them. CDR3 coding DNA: TGTGCCAGCAGCTTTACTCGCGGCAACCAAGAGACCCAGTACTTC. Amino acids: CASSFTRGNQETQYF.

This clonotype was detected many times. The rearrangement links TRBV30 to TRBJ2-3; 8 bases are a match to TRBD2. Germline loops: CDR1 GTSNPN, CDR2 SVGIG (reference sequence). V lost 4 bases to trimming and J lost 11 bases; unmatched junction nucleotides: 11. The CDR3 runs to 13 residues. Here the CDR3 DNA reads TGTGCCTGGAAGGCGGGGGGCCCCGTTAGGCAGTATTTT. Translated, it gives CAWKAGGPVRQYF.

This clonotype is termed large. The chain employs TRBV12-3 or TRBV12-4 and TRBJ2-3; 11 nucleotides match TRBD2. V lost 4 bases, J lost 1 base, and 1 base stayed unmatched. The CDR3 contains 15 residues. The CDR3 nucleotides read TGTGCCAGCAGTTCGGGACTAGCGGGCACAGATACGCAGTATTTT. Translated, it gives CASSSGLAGTDTQYF.

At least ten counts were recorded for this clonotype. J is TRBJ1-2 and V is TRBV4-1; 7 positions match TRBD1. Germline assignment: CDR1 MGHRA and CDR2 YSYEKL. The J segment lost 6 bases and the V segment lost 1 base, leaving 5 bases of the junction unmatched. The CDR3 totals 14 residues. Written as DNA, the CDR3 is TGCGCCAGCAGCCAAGTAGGGGGCGTGGATGGCTACACCTTC. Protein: CASSQVGGVDGYTF.

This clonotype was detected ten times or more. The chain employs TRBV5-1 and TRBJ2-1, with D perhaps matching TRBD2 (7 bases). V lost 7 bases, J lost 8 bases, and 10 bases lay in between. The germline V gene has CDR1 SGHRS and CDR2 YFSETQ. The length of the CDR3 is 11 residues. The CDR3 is CASGGAYEQFF. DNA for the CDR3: TGCGCCAGCGGGGGGGCTTATGAGCAGTTCTTC.

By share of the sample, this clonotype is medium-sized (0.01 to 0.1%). The CDR3 loop reads CASREVGTANEKLFF. In DNA form, the CDR3 reads TGCGCCAGCAGAGAGGTCGGGACAGCTAATGAAAAACTGTTTTTT. The chain recombines TRBV4-1 with TRBJ1-4, with TRBD1 identical over 7 bases. Trimming at V came to 6 bases and at J to 3 bases, leaving 7 bases not matched to a gene. The CDR3 extends over 15 amino acids. Germline CDR1 is MGHRA and CDR2 is YSYEKL.

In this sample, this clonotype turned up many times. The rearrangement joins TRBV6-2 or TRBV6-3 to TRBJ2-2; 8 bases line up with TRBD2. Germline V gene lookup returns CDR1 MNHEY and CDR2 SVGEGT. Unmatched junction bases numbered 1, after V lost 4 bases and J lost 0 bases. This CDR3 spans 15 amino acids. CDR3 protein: CASSWTSPNTGELFF. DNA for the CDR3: TGTGCCAGCAGTTGGACTAGCCCGAACACCGGGGAGCTGTTTTTT.

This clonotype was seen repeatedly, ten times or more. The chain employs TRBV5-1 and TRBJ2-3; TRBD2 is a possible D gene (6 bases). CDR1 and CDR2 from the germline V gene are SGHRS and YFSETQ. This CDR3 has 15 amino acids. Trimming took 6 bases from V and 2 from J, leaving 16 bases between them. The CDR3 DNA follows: TGCGCCAGCACCTCTAAAGGGACTTACACAGATACGCAGTATTTT. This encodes CASTSKGTYTDTQYF.

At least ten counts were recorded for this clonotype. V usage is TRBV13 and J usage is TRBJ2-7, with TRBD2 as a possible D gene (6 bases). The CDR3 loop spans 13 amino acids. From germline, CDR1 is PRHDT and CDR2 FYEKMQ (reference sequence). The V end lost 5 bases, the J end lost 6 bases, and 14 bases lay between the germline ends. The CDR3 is CASSPRLEVEQYF. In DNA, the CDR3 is TGTGCCAGCAGCCCTAGACTAGAAGTCGAGCAGTACTTC.